A selection of T cell receptor beta chains follows, all from one sample in a study of T cell repertoires in cytomegalovirus infection. These receptors have no identified antigens. TCRdb recomputed calls from the reads with MiXCR, one row per CDR3 protein. Among fewer than 950,000 distinct CDR3 sequences, approximately 32% were seen once, and the ten largest hold roughly 12%. The sequences come from cultured CD8+ T cells from PBMCs, collected from culture after CMV antigen stimulation. These receptors came from a human donor in good health (CMV status not recorded). Some clones in this sample may be carry-over from other donors' samples. Both conserved end residues are part of each CDR3. A D gene is named only where the DNA matches it firmly. Rows may omit the clone size; those that give it use once, few, many or a size class.

TRBV7-9	-	-	TRBJ2-5	TGTGCCAGCAGCTCCGCCCCCAGGGGCGCTTCGGAGACCCAGTACTTC	CASSSAPRGASETQYF
TRBV27	-	-	TRBJ2-1	TGTGCCAGCAGCCAGGGGGGGGGCAACTACAATGAGCAGTTCTTC	CASSQGGGNYNEQFF
TRBV27	many	-	TRBJ1-5	TGTGCCAGCAGTTTGATTTCAGGGTATCAGCCCCAGCATTTT	CASSLISGYQPQHF
TRBV12-3/TRBV12-4	-	TRBD2	TRBJ2-1	TGTGCCAGCAGGTCGATCGGGACTAGCGGGGTTAGGAGCTCCTACAATGAGCAGTTCTTC	CASRSIGTSGVRSSYNEQFF
TRBV11-2	-	-	TRBJ2-5	TGTGCCAGCAGCTCATCAGGTTTCAACTTACAAGAGACCCAGTACTTC	CASSSSGFNLQETQYF
TRBV5-6	few	-	TRBJ1-2	TGTGCCAGCAGCTTTCCAGGACGCCAGTACACCTTC	CASSFPGRQYTF
TRBV4-1	-	-	TRBJ1-1	TGCGCCAGCAGCGGACGGGGGAATGAAGCTTTCTTT	CASSGRGNEAFF
TRBV7-8	many	-	TRBJ2-3	TGTGCCAGCAGCCTAGGGACACCCACAGATACGCAGTATTTT	CASSLGTPTDTQYF
TRBV6-5	few	-	TRBJ2-3	TGTGCCAGCACCCACACAGATACGCAGTATTTT	CASTHTDTQYF
TRBV4-3	-	-	TRBJ2-3	TGCGCCAGCAGCCAAGATTCAGCTTTTGGGTGGGATACGCAGTATTTT	CASSQDSAFGWDTQYF
TRBV20-1	-	TRBD2	TRBJ2-3	TGCAGTGCTAGAGAAAGGCGGGGGGGAGGCACAGATACGCAGTATTTT	CSARERRGGGTDTQYF
TRBV19	-	-	TRBJ2-6	TGCGCCAGTAGTAGCAGACGGGACTCTGGGGCCAACGTCCTGACTTTC	CASSSRRDSGANVLTF
TRBV5-5	few	TRBD2	TRBJ2-3	TGTGCCAGCAGCTTGGGCCCAGCGGGGGAGGCAGATACGCAGTATTTT	CASSLGPAGEADTQYF
TRBV12-3/TRBV12-4	few	-	TRBJ2-7	TGTGCCACCGTTGCCCCGGAGGGACCCTACGAGCAGTACTTC	CATVAPEGPYEQYF
TRBV7-4	few	TRBD1	TRBJ1-2	TGTGCCAGCAGCTTAGCGCTAATGGGGACAGGGAATGGCTACACCTTC	CASSLALMGTGNGYTF
TRBV25-1	-	-	TRBJ1-1	TGTGCCAGCAGTGAATGGGGGGGAGTCACTGAAGCTTTCTTT	CASSEWGGVTEAFF
TRBV5-1	-	TRBD1	TRBJ2-5	TGCGCCAGCAGCAGGGACAGGGTCAATAATCAAGAGACCCAGTACTTC	CASSRDRVNNQETQYF
TRBV15	few	TRBD1	TRBJ2-1	TGTGCCACCAGCACCGCGTGGGACAGGGACCAAAATGAGCAGTTCTTC	CATSTAWDRDQNEQFF
TRBV6-1	-	TRBD1	TRBJ2-3	TGTGCCAGCAGTTTTTCCTCGGACAGGCGGACAGATACGCAGTATTTT	CASSFSSDRRTDTQYF
TRBV19	-	TRBD1	TRBJ1-2	TGTGCCAGTTTTACAGGGGGCTTCTCTGGCTACACCTTC	CASFTGGFSGYTF
TRBV11-2	-	TRBD2	TRBJ2-1	TGTGCTTCAGAAGGTTACGGGGGGGTTCCTTCCTACAATGAGCAGTTCTTC	CASEGYGGVPSYNEQFF
TRBV4-1	many	TRBD2	TRBJ2-1	TGCGCCAGCAGCCCATTCGGGGGGGATGAGCAGTTCTTC	CASSPFGGDEQFF
TRBV5-1	few	-	TRBJ2-3	TGCGCCAGCAGCTTAACAGGGATATCTAGCACAGATACGCAGTATTTT	CASSLTGISSTDTQYF
TRBV24-1	-	TRBD1	TRBJ2-3	TGTGCCACCAGTGGAGGGGGCGTCGTCAGGCAGTATTTT	CATSGGGVVRQYF
TRBV9	-	-	TRBJ2-5	TGTGCCAGCAGCGTAGGACTAGTAGGGGAGACCCAGTACTTC	CASSVGLVGETQYF
TRBV7-3	-	TRBD2	TRBJ2-1	TGTGCCAGCAGCTTAAGCGGGGGGGCTTCCTATGAGCAGTTCTTC	CASSLSGGASYEQFF
TRBV19	-	TRBD1	TRBJ1-5	TGTGCCAGTCTACAGGGGGCAGTTAACAATCAGCCCCAGCATTTT	CASLQGAVNNQPQHF
TRBV19	few	-	TRBJ1-1	TGTGCCAGTAGTATAGACACGGGGTTCGCGAACACTGAAGCTTTCTTT	CASSIDTGFANTEAFF
TRBV2	-	-	TRBJ2-3	TGTGCCAGCAAGCCGGGGGCTAAAAGCACAGATACGCAGTATTTT	CASKPGAKSTDTQYF
TRBV7-6	few	-	TRBJ1-5	TGTGCCAGCAGCCCTGACGGGCTTGCCAATCAGCCCCAGCATTTT	CASSPDGLANQPQHF
TRBV6-6	-	TRBD2	TRBJ2-1	TGTGCCAGCAGCTCGACTAGCGGGGGGTTCGATGAGCAGTTCTTC	CASSSTSGGFDEQFF
TRBV15	-	TRBD2	TRBJ2-3	TGTGTCACCAGCACAGCGGGGGAGGGGACAGATACGCAGTATTTT	CVTSTAGEGTDTQYF
TRBV7-9	few	-	TRBJ1-4	TGTGCCAGCAGCTTATCCGACGGTGAAAAACTGTTTTTT	CASSLSDGEKLFF